Following are 20 T cell receptor beta chains from one sample sequenced in a study of PD-1 blockade in mismatch repair-deficient tumors. The repertoire was sequenced with immunoSEQ multiplex PCR; TCRdb's copy has only in-frame clones and lacks some. This table has 120,000 or so clones, about 86% appearing once. The sequences come from peripheral blood, collected 44 weeks after starting pembrolizumab. These receptors were taken from an adult with mismatch repair-deficient cancer.

V gene TRBV5-1 combines with J gene TRBJ2-1, with 9 bases aligning to TRBD2. From germline, CDR1 is SGHRS and CDR2 YFSETQ. V dropped 4 bases and J dropped 1; count of bases not matched to a gene: 3. This CDR3 contains 15 residues. The CDR3 nucleotides read TGCGCCAGCAGCATTAGCGGGGGATCCTACAATGAGCAGTTCTTC. It codes for CASSISGGSYNEQFF.

The table lists this clone with a few counts. J is TRBJ1-2 and V is TRBV5-1, with TRBD1 matching 9 bases. CDR3 length: 14 amino acids. Germline CDR1 is SGHRS and CDR2 is YFSETQ. The ends lost 6 bases at V and 2 bases at J; junction bases unmatched: 5. CDR3 in DNA: TGCGCCAGCACCCTTGGGACAGGGAACTATGGCTACACCTTC. This encodes CASTLGTGNYGYTF.

The V gene is TRBV5-1, the J gene TRBJ1-4; 8 positions match TRBD1. CDR3 length equals 15 residues. Unmatched junction bases numbered 5, after V lost 2 bases and J lost 5 bases. Per the germline V gene, CDR1 is SGHRS and CDR2 is YFSETQ. In DNA, the CDR3 is TGCGCCAGCAGCTTCGGAGACAGGGGCAATGAAAAACTGTTTTTT. Translation: CASSFGDRGNEKLFF.

The V and J genes are TRBV19 and TRBJ2-1, with no clear D. The CDR3 length is 11 residues. Trimming removed 9 bases at V and 6 bases at J, with 9 bases between. Per the germline V gene, CDR1 is LNHDA and CDR2 is SQIVND (reference sequence). The chain's CDR3 is CASRLVNEQFF. In nucleotides, the CDR3 is TGTGCCAGCCGGTTGGTCAATGAGCAGTTCTTC.

The chain joins TRBV6-1 to TRBJ2-7; D could derive from TRBD1 or TRBD2 (6 bases each). The V gene lost 10 bases and the J gene lost 7 bases, with 26 bases spanning the gap. This CDR3 region has 15 residues. Per the germline V gene, CDR1 is MNHNS and CDR2 is SASEGT. The CDR3 nucleotides read TGTGCCACCGAACAGAAAGGGGGTTACGCGGGGGAGCAGTACTTC. As protein: CATEQKGGYAGEQYF.

The genes are TRBV27 and TRBJ1-1; D is unresolved. This CDR3 is 12 amino acids long. CDR1 is MNHEY, CDR2 SMNVEV, per germline (reference sequence). Trimming pared 8 bases from V and 7 bases from J, leaving 14 bases between. The CDR3 region is CASGYRPNEAFF. CDR3 DNA: TGTGCCAGCGGCTACAGACCTAATGAAGCTTTCTTT.

The rearrangement joins TRBV13 to TRBJ2-1; D may match TRBD1 or TRBD2 (5 bases each). Germline-derived CDR1 and CDR2 are PRHDT and FYEKMQ (reference sequence). The CDR3 covers 16 residues. Trimming cost V 1 base and J 0 bases, with 10 bases left between them. The CDR3 reads CASSLDPGSSYNEQFF. Written as DNA, the CDR3 is TGTGCCAGCAGCTTAGATCCAGGGAGCTCCTACAATGAGCAGTTCTTC. Supplemented by reference TRBV13 and TRBJ2-1, the full variable domain reads AAGVIQSPRHLIKEKRETATLKCYPIPRHDTVYWYQQGPGQDPQFLISFYEKMQSDKGSIPDRFSAQQFSDYHSELNMSSLELGDSALYFCASSLDPGSSYNEQFFGPGTRLTVL.

The chain has TRBV7-8 and TRBJ2-5; TRBD1 agrees at 8 bases. The germline CDR1 and CDR2 sequences are SGHVS and FQNEAQ. CDR3 length equals 14 residues. V lost 3 bases to trimming and J lost 2 bases; unmatched junction nucleotides: 2. The CDR3, as DNA: TGTGCCAGCAGCTTGTACAGGGGGCAAGAGACCCAGTACTTC. Translated: CASSLYRGQETQYF. The full variable domain, completed using reference TRBV7-8 and TRBJ2-5, is GAGVSQSPRYKVAKRGQDVALRCDPISGHVSLFWYQQALGQGPEFLTYFQNEAQLDKSGLPSDRFFAERPEGSVSTLKIQRTQQEDSAVYLCASSLYRGQETQYFGPGTRLLVL.

To note about this clone: One end of the junction fails to match germline, which may point to a read error. The genes are TRBV7-3 and TRBJ2-5, with D unresolved. The length of the CDR3 is 15 residues. Germline V CDR1 and CDR2: SGHTA, FQGTGA. The CDR3 DNA is TGTGCCAGCAGCTTAAAGAAACCGGACCAGGAGACCCAGTACTTC. Protein product: CASSLKKPDQETQYF.

This clone was seen just once. The rearrangement joins TRBV27 to TRBJ2-7; TRBD1 aligns across 9 bases. Looked up from germline, CDR1 is MNHEY and CDR2 is SMNVEV (reference sequence). V shed 5 bases, J shed 0 bases, and the junction held 17 bases outside the gene matches. The CDR3 runs to 19 residues. CDR3 coding DNA: TGTGCCAGCAGTCTAGCCCCCCTTGCGGACAGGGGACGCTCCTACGAGCAGTACTTC. Encoded protein: CASSLAPLADRGRSYEQYF.

The J gene is TRBJ2-1, the V gene TRBV7-6; TRBD2 matches 13 bases. Germline CDR1 is SGHVS and CDR2 is FNYEAQ. V was clipped by 4 bases and J by 9 bases; unmatched bases: 3. This CDR3 is 14 amino acids long. CDR3 protein: CASSWTSGSSEQFF. In nucleotides, the CDR3 is TGTGCCAGCAGCTGGACTAGCGGGAGCAGTGAGCAGTTCTTC.

The V gene is TRBV2, the J gene TRBJ2-6; possibly TRBD1 for D (5 bases). V was pared by 2 bases and J by 4 bases, with 18 bases between. The CDR3 is 18 residues long. Germline CDR1 is SNHLY and CDR2 is FYNNEI. The CDR3 DNA sequence: TGTGCCAGCAGTGAACGGGCAGGGTTACAGTCCGGGGCCAACGTCCTGACTTTC. This encodes CASSERAGLQSGANVLTF. The variable domain in full, completed from reference TRBV2 and TRBJ2-6, reads EPEVTQTPSHQVTQMGQEVILRCVPISNHLYFYWYRQILGQKVEFLVSFYNNEISEKSEIFDDQFSVERPDGSNFTLKIRSTKLEDSAMYFCASSERAGLQSGANVLTFGAGSRLTVL.

The V gene is TRBV18, the J gene TRBJ2-1; possibly TRBD1 for D (6 bases). Germline CDR1 KGHSH, CDR2 LQKENI. V was shortened by 8 bases and J by 7 bases, with 12 bases between the two germline ends. This CDR3 has 12 residues. This chain's CDR3 is CASLQGVNEQFF. For the CDR3, the DNA is TGTGCCAGCCTACAGGGTGTGAATGAGCAGTTCTTC.

The chain joins TRBV27 to TRBJ2-1, with D possibly being TRBD1 (6 bases). Per the germline V gene, CDR1 is MNHEY and CDR2 is SMNVEV (reference sequence). The CDR3 totals 16 residues. Between the trimmed V and J ends, which lost 5 bases and 7 bases, there was a span of 21 bases. DNA of the CDR3: TGTGCCAGCAGTCCTATCTCACCGGGACACCAAAATGAGCAGTTCTTC. This sequence encodes CASSPISPGHQNEQFF.

V gene TRBV4-2 combines with J gene TRBJ2-1; D is undetermined. The ends were cut back, 1 base at V and 9 bases at J, with 10 bases in the middle. CDR1 and CDR2 (germline): LGHNA, YNFKEQ. CDR3 length: 13 residues. The CDR3, as DNA: TGTGCCAGCAGCCAAGTGGCATTTGGTGAGCAGTTCTTC. As protein: CASSQVAFGEQFF.

The genes are TRBV7-9 and TRBJ2-1; the D is unclear. From germline, CDR1 is SEHNR and CDR2 FQNEAQ (reference sequence). The CDR3 consists of 18 residues. The ends were cut back, 2 bases at V and 7 bases at J, with 24 bases in the middle. The CDR3, as DNA: TGTGCCAGCAGCTTAAGCCCGAGCACTGTTTCGTCCTTTAATGAGCAGTTCTTC. This gives the protein CASSLSPSTVSSFNEQFF.

The rearrangement links TRBV4-3 to TRBJ2-7; 7 bases align to TRBD2. Germline V gene sequence: CDR1 LGHNA, CDR2 YSLEER. The CDR3 contains 14 residues. V shed 2 bases and J 5 bases; nucleotides not matched to a gene: 6. The CDR3 region has the DNA TGCGCCAGCAGCCAATCCGGCGGGAGCCACGAGCAGTACTTC. Translating it yields CASSQSGGSHEQYF.

The chain is built from TRBV4-2 and TRBJ2-3; 10 bases line up with TRBD2. The CDR3 runs to 17 residues. CDR1 is LGHNA, CDR2 YNFKEQ, per germline. With V trimmed by 0 bases and J by 3 bases, 6 bases remained unmatched. CDR3 residues: CASSQEGLAGETDTQYF. DNA of the CDR3: TGTGCCAGCAGCCAAGAAGGTCTAGCGGGAGAGACAGATACGCAGTATTTT.

V gene TRBV2 combines with J gene TRBJ2-3, with D possibly TRBD2 on 6 matching bases. The germline V gene encodes CDR1 SNHLY and CDR2 FYNNEI. The CDR3 covers 14 residues. Trimming pared 8 bases from V and 0 bases from J, leaving 12 bases between. CDR3 sequence reads: CASRETSSTDTQYF. CDR3 coding DNA: TGTGCCAGCCGGGAGACGTCGAGCACAGATACGCAGTATTTT.

The gene calls are TRBV9 and TRBJ2-3, with 7 positions matching TRBD2. Germline V lookup: CDR1 SGDLS, CDR2 YYNGEE. CDR3 length: 14 amino acids. The junction had 5 bases not matched to a gene; V was cut back by 3 bases and J by 4 bases. The CDR3 bases are TGTGCCAGCAGCGAGGGGAGGGTTCCAGATACGCAGTATTTT. Its translation: CASSEGRVPDTQYF.